These 11 T cell receptor beta chains came from one sample sequenced in a study of blood T cells in healthy people across ages (dated by TCRdb to about 2015). Preparation of the library involved 5' RACE. TCRdb shows the sequencer as Illumina HiSeq 2500. A second PCR of roughly 7 to 11 cycles was performed with a sample-barcoded 5' primer and a J-beta primer mix. The public reads were quality trimmed at Q25 with fastp and then assembled into clones with MiXCR by TCRdb, keeping productive beta chains. Each record represents a unique CDR3 protein, reported with the most common genes and DNA among its rows. For this sample there are 550,000 to 800,000 distinct CDR3 sequences; about a third appear just once. Clones ranked in the top ten supply 15% of the sample. Specimen: blood. Receptor source: a woman of 80 years or more in good health. Donor details come from another sample of the same person, matched by shared clones.

This clonotype was counted between two and nine times. The chain combines TRBV6-1 with TRBJ2-3, with a tentative D call TRBD2 (6 bases). V shed 3 bases and J shed 2 bases, with 9 bases lying between them. Germline V gives CDR1 MNHNS, CDR2 SASEGT. The length of the CDR3 is 14 residues. DNA of the CDR3: TGTGCCAGCAGTGAGGGCGGGGTCACAGATACGCAGTATTTT. Its translation is CASSEGGVTDTQYF.

The table lists this clonotype with a few counts. This rearrangement joins TRBV6-1 to TRBJ1-5; a possible D gene is TRBD1 (6 bases). CDR1 is MNHNS and CDR2 is SASEGT in the germline V gene. The CDR3 has 13 amino acids. Trimming took 8 bases from V and 4 from J, leaving 12 bases between them. CDR3 sequence: CASVLQGNQPQHF. The DNA for the CDR3 is TGTGCCAGCGTCCTCCAGGGGAATCAGCCCCAGCATTTT.

The chain's CDR3 is CASSNALVNTGELFF. DNA for the CDR3: TGCGCCAGCAGCAACGCCCTTGTAAACACCGGGGAGCTGTTTTTT. This chain uses TRBV5-1 with TRBJ2-2; no clear D. There are 15 residues in the CDR3. The V gene's germline CDR1 is SGHRS and CDR2 YFSETQ. Trimming took off 4 bases at V and 2 bases at J, with 12 bases between the two ends.

This clonotype was seen only a few times. The chain joins TRBV19 to TRBJ1-2, with D unclear. Germline V gene data show CDR1 as LNHDA and CDR2 as SQIVND (reference sequence). V was shortened by 0 bases and J by 4 bases, with 12 bases between the two germline ends. This CDR3 region has 15 residues. CDR3 coding DNA: TGTGCCAGTAGTATAGATCTGGGGAAATCCTATGGCTACACCTTC. Translation: CASSIDLGKSYGYTF.

In this sample, this clonotype turned up a few times. The chain uses TRBV7-9 and TRBJ2-3; D not resolved. Germline CDR1 and CDR2: SEHNR and FQNEAQ (reference sequence). The CDR3 spans 14 residues. The V end lost 1 base, the J end lost 2 bases, and 7 bases lay between the germline ends. The CDR3 DNA follows: TGTGCCAGCAGCTTAGACGCTCCCACAGATACGCAGTATTTT. It codes for CASSLDAPTDTQYF.

In its sample, this clonotype was seen many times. The V and J genes are TRBV2 and TRBJ2-4; D gene unclear. There are 14 residues in the CDR3. V lost 5 bases to trimming and J lost 3 bases, with 11 bases between them. The germline V gene encodes CDR1 SNHLY and CDR2 FYNNEI. As DNA, the CDR3 is TGTGCCAGCAGTAGGGATTTTGTCAAAAACATTCAGTACTTC. Protein: CASSRDFVKNIQYF.

This clonotype has more than one count but fewer than ten. The rearrangement uses TRBV5-4 and TRBJ1-5; tentative D call: TRBD1 (5 bases). This CDR3 is 15 amino acids long. From germline, CDR1 is SGHNT and CDR2 YYREEE (reference sequence). The V gene lost 0 bases and the J gene lost 5 bases, with 12 bases spanning the gap. The CDR3 DNA is TGTGCCAGCAGCTTGGGGGGGAAAGGGGATCAGCCCCAGCATTTT. Its translation: CASSLGGKGDQPQHF.

At least ten counts were recorded for this clonotype. The CDR3: CSATGGPYEQYF. For the CDR3, the DNA is TGCAGTGCTACGGGCGGTCCTTACGAGCAGTACTTC. This chain connects TRBV20-1 to TRBJ2-7, with no clear D. The CDR3 is made up of 12 amino acids. CDR1 is DFQATT and CDR2 is SNEGSKA in the germline V gene (reference sequence). Deletions cut 4 bases from V and 4 bases from J, with 11 bases between.

V usage is TRBV3-1 and J usage is TRBJ2-1, with D perhaps matching TRBD2 (6 bases). CDR1 and CDR2 from the germline V gene are LGHDT and YNNKEL (reference sequence). The CDR3 covers 15 residues. V shed 2 bases and J shed 8 bases, with 16 bases lying between them. The CDR3 DNA reads TGTGCCAGCAGCCAACTCGGGACTGCGGACCATGAGCAGTTCTTC. Protein: CASSQLGTADHEQFF.

This clonotype was found many times. V is TRBV9 and J is TRBJ1-2, with TRBD1 as a possible D gene (5 bases). With 4 bases removed from V and 8 bases from J, the gap between germline ends came to 15 bases. The CDR3 consists of 13 residues. The V gene's germline CDR1 is SGDLS and CDR2 YYNGEE. The CDR3 DNA is TGTGCCAGCAGCCCCCGTGGGGGTTACGGCTACACCTTC. It is translated as CASSPRGGYGYTF. The variable domain in full, completed from reference TRBV9 and TRBJ1-2, reads DSGVTQTPKHLITATGQRVTLRCSPRSGDLSVYWYQQSLDQGLQFLIQYYNGEERAKGNILERFSAQQFPDLHSELNLSSLELGDSALYFCASSPRGGYGYTFGSGTRLTVV.

The chain carries TRBV7-8 and TRBJ1-2; 7 nucleotides match TRBD1. Germline CDR1 reads SGHVS; CDR2 reads FQNEAQ. Trimming cost V 2 bases and J 2 bases; bases outside gene matches: 5. The CDR3 spans 15 residues. CDR3 bases: TGTGCCAGCAGCTTAACCCAGACAGGGAACTATGGCTACACCTTC. It encodes CASSLTQTGNYGYTF.